This T cell receptor (beta chain) appears in the sequencing data of a study of human T cells and chemical hapten exposure. The sample holds many counts of this clonotype. Time point: patch test 2, 6 weeks after DPC sensitization. Documented treatment: therapeutic diphenylcyclopropenone sensitization with weekly scalp DPC. Total RNA came from unfractionated whole blood. TCRdb re-derived calls from the RACE reads in MiXCR, one entry per CDR3 protein. Among tens of thousands of distinct CDR3 sequences listed, approximately 9.7% were seen once. CDR3 length: 14 amino acids. With 3 bases removed from V and 0 bases from J, the gap between germline ends came to 6 bases. In germline, CDR1 is SEHNR, CDR2 FQNEAQ (reference sequence).

The source of this sequence is a woman in her 30s with alopecia areata. Some clones in this sample may be carry-over from other donors' samples. The chain has TRBV7-9 and TRBJ1-3, with unresolved D. Here the sequenced sample was whole blood, taken in connection with sensitization to the hapten diphenylcyclopropenone (DPC). The DNA for the CDR3 is TGTGCCAGCAGCTTCAGTGGCTCTGGAAACACCATATATTTT. Translating gives CASSFSGSGNTIYF.